The 18 T cell receptor beta chains listed next were all sequenced from one sample in a study of B cell selection in AIRE deficiency. CD4+CD127+ cells were sorted as the conventional CD4 T cells. Produced via immunoSEQ multiplex PCR; TCRdb's table is partial and in-frame only. The sample shows about 23,000 clones, about 98% of them seen only once. Source material: conventional CD4+ T cells sorted from PBMCs. The receptors come from a human donor with AIRE deficiency.

V and J are TRBV7-9 and TRBJ2-7; 11 nucleotides agree with TRBD2. Germline values: CDR1 SEHNR, CDR2 FQNEAQ (reference sequence). The CDR3 sequence is 16 residues long. Trimming removed 5 bases from V and 2 bases from J; junction bases left unmatched: 8. Here the CDR3 reads CASSPQTSGATYEQYF. CDR3 nucleotide sequence: TGTGCCAGCAGCCCTCAGACTAGCGGGGCCACCTACGAGCAGTACTTC.

The chain couples TRBV4-1 to TRBJ2-7, with TRBD1 matching over 8 bases. CDR1 is MGHRA, CDR2 YSYEKL, per germline. The CDR3 length is 15 residues. V dropped 2 bases and J dropped 4; count of bases not matched to a gene: 7. CDR3: CASSQPGTGHYEQYF. The CDR3 bases are TGCGCCAGCAGCCAACCCGGGACAGGTCATTACGAGCAGTACTTC.

This chain joins TRBV11-2 and TRBJ2-1, with a tentative D call TRBD2 (6 bases). The V gene's germline CDR1 is SGHAT and CDR2 FQNNGV. The CDR3 totals 12 residues. The V and J ends lost 3 bases and 9 bases respectively, with 9 bases between them. The CDR3 reads CASSFLAREQFF. CDR3 sequence (DNA): TGTGCCAGCAGCTTTCTAGCGCGTGAGCAGTTCTTC. The entire variable domain, with the rest obtained from reference TRBV11-2 and TRBJ2-1, is as follows: EAGVAQSPRYKIIEKRQSVAFWCNPISGHATLYWYQQILGQGPKLLIQFQNNGVVDDSQLPKDRFSAERLKGVDSTLKIQPAKLEDSAVYLCASSFLAREQFFGPGTRLTVL.

The chain links TRBV6-1 to TRBJ2-4, with no clear D. V lost 1 base and J 3 bases, leaving 4 bases between the germline ends. The germline V gene encodes CDR1 MNHNS and CDR2 SASEGT. The CDR3 spans 13 residues. CDR3 protein: CASSEGYKNIQYF. The CDR3 nucleotides read TGTGCCAGCAGTGAAGGTTACAAAAACATTCAGTACTTC.

The chain joins TRBV28 to TRBJ2-7; 7 positions match TRBD1. There are 15 residues in the CDR3. Per the germline V gene, CDR1 is MDHEN and CDR2 is SYDVKM. The ends lost 6 bases at V and 2 bases at J; junction bases unmatched: 10. CDR3 loop: CASRLTGDRTYEQYF. CDR3 coding DNA: TGTGCCAGCAGGCTCACAGGGGATAGAACCTACGAGCAGTACTTC.

The V gene is TRBV2, the J gene TRBJ2-1, with D uncertain. The V gene lost 6 bases and the J gene lost 5 bases, with 5 bases spanning the gap. CDR1 and CDR2 (germline): SNHLY, FYNNEI. The CDR3 covers 11 residues. CDR3 sequence reads: CASSPHNEQFF. Written as DNA, the CDR3 is TGTGCCAGCAGCCCCCACAATGAGCAGTTCTTC. Supplemented by reference TRBV2 and TRBJ2-1, the full variable domain reads EPEVTQTPSHQVTQMGQEVILRCVPISNHLYFYWYRQILGQKVEFLVSFYNNEISEKSEIFDDQFSVERPDGSNFTLKIRSTKLEDSAMYFCASSPHNEQFFGPGTRLTVL.

The chain couples TRBV30 to TRBJ2-1; D gene ambiguous. The V end was cut by 1 base, the J end by 8 bases, with 15 bases between. Germline-derived CDR1 and CDR2 are GTSNPN and SVGIG (reference sequence). The CDR3 consists of 14 residues. The CDR3 nucleotides read TGTGCCTGGAGTGGAGTCACCGAATCGCATGAGCAGTTCTTC. Translating gives CAWSGVTESHEQFF.

The V and J genes are TRBV21-1 and TRBJ2-3; the table gives TRBD1 as D, unverified against the DNA. TRBV21-1 is tagged as a pseudogene. The CDR3 is 16 amino acids. This chain's CDR3 is CASSKDRGSSTDTQYF. CDR3 bases: TGTGCCAGCAGCAAAGATAGGGGTTCTAGCACAGATACGCAGTATTTT.

The chain has TRBV27 and TRBJ2-1; possibly TRBD2 for D (5 bases). There are 15 residues in the CDR3. The germline V gene has CDR1 MNHEY and CDR2 SMNVEV (reference sequence). The V gene lost 2 bases and the J gene lost 4 bases, with 12 bases spanning the gap. The CDR3, as DNA: TGTGCCAGCAGTTTAAACGGGATGGCGTACAATGAGCAGTTCTTC. Amino acid sequence: CASSLNGMAYNEQFF.

The J gene is TRBJ1-3, the V gene TRBV19, with D maybe TRBD1 (5 bases). Trimming removed 8 bases from V and 3 bases from J, with 17 bases in between. Germline V gene sequence: CDR1 LNHDA, CDR2 SQIVND (reference sequence). The length of the CDR3 is 15 residues. The CDR3 is CASRTGPVIGNTIYF. As DNA, the CDR3 is TGTGCCAGTCGGACGGGACCAGTCATTGGAAACACCATATATTTT.

The chain employs TRBV29-1 and TRBJ2-3; 11 nucleotides line up with TRBD2. Germline V gene lookup returns CDR1 SQVTM and CDR2 ANQGSEA. V lost 0 bases, J lost 6 bases, and 2 bases stayed unmatched. The CDR3 has 14 amino acids. As DNA, the CDR3 is TGCAGCGTTGAAGAACTAGCGGGAGCCGATACGCAGTATTTT. Protein: CSVEELAGADTQYF.

The chain combines TRBV7-2 with TRBJ2-3, with D uncertain. The CDR3 spans 16 residues. Germline CDR1 reads SGHTA; CDR2 reads FQGNSA. V gave up 1 base and J gave up 5 bases, with 16 bases separating them. CDR3 sequence (DNA): TGTGCCAGCAGCTTAGGGATAAGAGAAGGTATAGATACGCAGTATTTT. Protein product: CASSLGIREGIDTQYF. The full variable domain, in which reference TRBV7-2 and TRBJ2-3 provide the parts outside the CDR3, is GAGVSQSPSNKVTEKGKDVELRCDPISGHTALYWYRQSLGQGLEFLIYFQGNSAPDKSGLPSDRFSAERTGGSVSTLTIQRTQQEDSAVYLCASSLGIREGIDTQYFGPGTRLTVL.

This chain connects TRBV7-3 to TRBJ2-1; TRBD2 is a possible D gene (6 bases). Trimming shortened V by 0 bases and J by 2 bases, and 14 bases separated the two germline ends. CDR1 is SGHTA and CDR2 is FQGTGA in the germline V gene. The CDR3 consists of 17 residues. CDR3 sequence (DNA): TGTGCCAGCAGCTTAACCGGGAGAGGGTCTCCCTACAATGAGCAGTTCTTC. It codes for CASSLTGRGSPYNEQFF.

This chain joins TRBV18 and TRBJ2-7; 8 positions agree with TRBD2. The CDR3 has 15 amino acids. Looked up from germline, CDR1 is KGHSH and CDR2 is LQKENI. V was clipped by 6 bases and J by 6 bases; unmatched bases: 13. The CDR3 nucleotides are TGTGCCAGCTCCCCCCAAGCGGGAGAGTCGTCCGAGCAGTACTTC. Translating it yields CASSPQAGESSEQYF.

The chain links TRBV19 to TRBJ2-2; unclear D gene. Trimming took off 3 bases at V and 5 bases at J, with 10 bases between the two ends. The germline V gene has CDR1 LNHDA and CDR2 SQIVND (reference sequence). This CDR3 spans 14 amino acids. Here the CDR3 reads CASSITFGTGELFF. As DNA, the CDR3 is TGTGCCAGTAGTATTACTTTTGGAACCGGGGAGCTGTTTTTT.

The chain is built from TRBV2 and TRBJ2-5, with D perhaps matching TRBD2 (5 bases). This CDR3 has 15 residues. The germline V gene encodes CDR1 SNHLY and CDR2 FYNNEI. V was trimmed by 4 bases and J by 2 bases, leaving 14 bases between them. The CDR3 DNA is TGTGCCAGCAGTGGTCGTGGTGGGAGACAAGAGACCCAGTACTTC. Encoded protein: CASSGRGGRQETQYF.

The chain is built from TRBV5-1 and TRBJ2-5, with 7 bases identical to TRBD2. Germline values: CDR1 SGHRS, CDR2 YFSETQ. The CDR3 runs 15 residues. With V trimmed by 4 bases and J by 5 bases, 11 bases remained unmatched. The CDR3 DNA reads as TGCGCCAGCAGCCAAATGGGGGGGATCGGGGAGACCCAGTACTTC. Translation gives CASSQMGGIGETQYF.

This rearrangement joins TRBV14 to TRBJ2-1; the D gene is possibly TRBD1 (6 bases). The V gene lost 2 bases and the J gene lost 5 bases, with 16 bases spanning the gap. This CDR3 is 16 amino acids long. Germline values: CDR1 SGHDN, CDR2 FVKESK. CDR3 sequence reads: CASSQKQGLRDNEQFF. For the CDR3, the DNA is TGTGCCAGCAGCCAAAAACAGGGCCTAAGGGACAATGAGCAGTTCTTC.